The 26 T cell receptor beta chains given below trace back to one sample, sequenced in a study of blood T cell repertoires in COVID-19. Sequencing used immunoSEQ multiplex PCR; TCRdb keeps in-frame clones, though not all of them. The sample comprises some 42,000 clones, about 85% of which are singletons, and 10% to 15% rests with the top ten. Sequenced sample: peripheral blood. These receptors were taken from a human donor in a cohort sampled during active COVID-19.

This clone has more than one count but fewer than ten. This sequence joins TRBV28 and TRBJ2-3, with TRBD2 as a possible D gene (6 bases). The CDR3 runs 13 residues. Germline V lookup: CDR1 MDHEN, CDR2 SYDVKM. Trimming pared 9 bases from V and 0 bases from J, leaving 10 bases between. This CDR3 is CASGGESTDTQYF. The CDR3 DNA sequence: TGTGCCAGTGGCGGGGAGAGCACAGATACGCAGTATTTT.

The rearrangement joins TRBV6-1 to TRBJ2-5; TRBD2 is a possible D gene (6 bases). CDR3 length: 13 amino acids. The V gene's germline CDR1 is MNHNS and CDR2 SASEGT. Trimming removed 4 bases from V and 5 bases from J, with 11 bases in between. The CDR3 DNA is TGTGCCAGCAGTGTAGCAGGGAGGGAGACCCAGTACTTC. It is translated as CASSVAGRETQYF.

This chain joins TRBV28 and TRBJ1-1; D uncertain. Looked up from germline, CDR1 is MDHEN and CDR2 is SYDVKM. The V and J ends lost 2 bases and 8 bases respectively, with 9 bases between them. The length of the CDR3 is 12 residues. DNA of the CDR3: TGTGCCAGCAGTTTAGCAGTTACCGAAGCTTTCTTT. It specifies CASSLAVTEAFF.

In nucleotides, the CDR3 is TGTGCCAGCAGTTCCCGGGGGGGAATCACCGGGGAGCTGTTTTTT. Translation: CASSSRGGITGELFF. The gene calls are TRBV6-5 and TRBJ2-2; 8 nucleotides agree with TRBD2. Unmatched junction bases numbered 5, after V lost 4 bases and J lost 4 bases. Germline-derived CDR1 and CDR2 are MNHEY and SVGAGI. The CDR3 spans 15 residues.

V and J are TRBV12-3 or TRBV12-4 and TRBJ2-7, with 9 bases matching TRBD2. V lost 6 bases, J lost 3 bases, and 0 bases stayed unmatched. The CDR3 loop spans 12 amino acids. The CDR3 sequence: CASRRGGYEQYF. CDR3 DNA: TGTGCCAGCAGGCGGGGGGGCTACGAGCAGTACTTC.

The chain has TRBV5-1 and TRBJ1-2, with D maybe TRBD1 (5 bases). CDR3 length: 15 amino acids. Germline loops: CDR1 SGHRS, CDR2 YFSETQ. Trimming removed 4 bases at V and 0 bases at J, with 13 bases between. The CDR3 region has the DNA TGCGCCAGCAGCCCCGGAGGGACTCCTAACTATGGCTACACCTTC. This encodes CASSPGGTPNYGYTF.

The chain joins TRBV5-4 to TRBJ2-5, with TRBD2 matching over 11 bases. This CDR3 has 15 residues. V trimming: 3 bases; J trimming: 3 bases; junction bases outside the gene matches: 4. Germline loops: CDR1 SGHNT, CDR2 YYREEE (reference sequence). The CDR3 DNA reads as TGTGCCAGCAGCTCACTGACTAGCGGGGAAGAGACCCAGTACTTC. Amino acid sequence: CASSSLTSGEETQYF.

This clone was observed a single time. This sequence joins TRBV5-1 and TRBJ2-1; D is possibly TRBD2 (5 bases). Trimming took 2 bases from V and 4 from J, leaving 7 bases between them. Germline V gene sequence: CDR1 SGHRS, CDR2 YFSETQ. CDR3 size: 13 residues. CDR3 nucleotides: TGCGCCAGCAGCTTTAGCGAATACAATGAGCAGTTCTTC. Amino acids: CASSFSEYNEQFF.

The chain employs TRBV19 and TRBJ1-5; D might be TRBD1 (5 bases). This CDR3 has 15 amino acids. Trimming shortened V by 6 bases and J by 1 base, and 13 bases separated the two germline ends. Germline CDR1 and CDR2: LNHDA and SQIVND (reference sequence). This chain's CDR3 is CASSWGGESNQPQHF. The CDR3 DNA reads as TGTGCCAGTAGCTGGGGGGGGGAAAGCAATCAGCCCCAGCATTTT. The variable domain in full, with the rest retrieved from reference TRBV19 and TRBJ1-5, is DGGITQSPKYLFRKEGQNVTLSCEQNLNHDAMYWYRQDPGQGLRLIYYSQIVNDFQKGDIAEGYSVSREKKESFPLTVTSAQKNPTAFYLCASSWGGESNQPQHFGDGTRLSIL.

The chain recombines TRBV2 with TRBJ2-7; 7 bases align to TRBD1. This CDR3 contains 16 residues. V trimming: 5 bases; J trimming: 0 bases; junction bases outside the gene matches: 10. Germline loops: CDR1 SNHLY, CDR2 FYNNEI. The CDR3 reads CASSSPVGTVSYEQYF. CDR3 DNA: TGTGCCAGCAGTTCCCCAGTCGGGACAGTCTCCTACGAGCAGTACTTC. Complete variable domain (other parts from reference TRBV2 and TRBJ2-7): EPEVTQTPSHQVTQMGQEVILRCVPISNHLYFYWYRQILGQKVEFLVSFYNNEISEKSEIFDDQFSVERPDGSNFTLKIRSTKLEDSAMYFCASSSPVGTVSYEQYFGPGTRLTVT.

The J gene is TRBJ2-7, the V gene TRBV9; 10 bases map to TRBD2. Germline trimming cut 4 bases from V and 6 bases from J; bases unmatched to any gene: 7. Germline V gene sequence: CDR1 SGDLS, CDR2 YYNGEE. This CDR3 contains 14 residues. This chain's CDR3 is CASSKAGGQGEQYF. The DNA of the CDR3 is TGTGCCAGCAGCAAAGCGGGGGGGCAGGGCGAGCAGTACTTC.

The chain is built from TRBV11-2 and TRBJ2-3; 8 bases fit TRBD2. Germline assignment: CDR1 SGHAT and CDR2 FQNNGV. The CDR3 is 15 amino acids. V dropped 4 bases and J dropped 7; count of bases not matched to a gene: 10. In nucleotides, the CDR3 is TGTGCCAGCAGCTCGGGAGGGGCTAGCTCCAATACGCAGTATTTT. It specifies CASSSGGASSNTQYF.

By share, this clone ranks as medium-sized. The V and J genes are TRBV5-6 and TRBJ1-1, with a weak D call TRBD1 (6 bases). CDR3 length: 14 amino acids. Germline CDR1 reads SGHDT; CDR2 reads YYEEEE. The V and J ends lost 4 bases and 6 bases respectively, with 16 bases between them. This CDR3 is CASSRRRTDPEAFF. As DNA, the CDR3 is TGTGCCAGCAGCCGCAGGCGGACAGACCCTGAAGCTTTCTTT. Full variable domain (missing parts from reference TRBV5-6 and TRBJ1-1): DAGVTQSPTHLIKTRGQQVTLRCSPKSGHDTVSWYQQALGQGPQFIFQYYEEEERQRGNFPDRFSGHQFPNYSSELNVNALLLGDSALYLCASSRRRTDPEAFFGQGTRLTVV.

The rearrangement links TRBV27 to TRBJ2-7; 7 bases align to TRBD1. This CDR3 is 14 amino acids long. Germline-derived CDR1 and CDR2 are MNHEY and SMNVEV (reference sequence). Trimming at V came to 5 bases and at J to 3 bases, leaving 7 bases not matched to a gene. The CDR3 DNA is TGTGCCAGCAGTCCCGAGCAGGGGGACTACGAGCAGTACTTC. Translation: CASSPEQGDYEQYF.

CDR3 loop: CASSPGTKNQPQHF. The CDR3 bases are TGCGCCAGCAGCCCCGGGACAAAAAATCAGCCCCAGCATTTT. This chain connects TRBV5-1 to TRBJ1-5, with D possibly being TRBD1 (6 bases). CDR3 length: 14 amino acids. V shed 4 bases and J shed 4 bases, with 12 bases lying between them. Per the germline V gene, CDR1 is SGHRS and CDR2 is YFSETQ.

The chain uses TRBV5-4 and TRBJ2-2, with D unclear. The CDR3 covers 15 residues. Per the germline V gene, CDR1 is SGHNT and CDR2 is YYREEE (reference sequence). V was shortened by 4 bases and J by 1 base, with 11 bases between the two germline ends. CDR3: CASSPAARNTGELFF. Here the CDR3 DNA reads TGTGCCAGCAGCCCCGCGGCGAGGAACACCGGGGAGCTGTTTTTT. Combining the CDR3 with reference TRBV5-4 and TRBJ2-2 gives the whole variable domain ETGVTQSPTHLIKTRGQQVTLRCSSQSGHNTVSWYQQALGQGPQFIFQYYREEENGRGNFPPRFSGLQFPNYSSELNVNALELDDSALYLCASSPAARNTGELFFGEGSRLTVL.

The rearrangement joins TRBV11-2 to TRBJ2-2; D perhaps matches TRBD2 (6 bases). Trimming took 10 bases from V and 8 from J, leaving 20 bases between them. The germline V gene has CDR1 SGHAT and CDR2 FQNNGV. CDR3 length: 14 residues. CDR3 coding DNA: TGTGCCACATTCCCCGGGACTCGAGGGGGGGAGCTGTTTTTT. This gives the protein CATFPGTRGGELFF. Supplemented by reference TRBV11-2 and TRBJ2-2, the full variable domain reads EAGVAQSPRYKIIEKRQSVAFWCNPISGHATLYWYQQILGQGPKLLIQFQNNGVVDDSQLPKDRFSAERLKGVDSTLKIQPAKLEDSAVYLCATFPGTRGGELFFGEGSRLTVL.

The rearrangement links TRBV7-6 to TRBJ2-7; D is possibly TRBD1 (6 bases). This CDR3 is 14 amino acids long. Between the trimmed V and J ends, which lost 1 base and 6 bases, there was a span of 13 bases. Germline CDR1 and CDR2: SGHVS and FNYEAQ. CDR3 nucleotides: TGTGCCAGCAGCTTAGGCAGGGGTTTGGCCGAGCAGTACTTC. It codes for CASSLGRGLAEQYF. Looking up the rest from reference TRBV7-6 and TRBJ2-7 gives the full variable domain: GAGVSQSPRYKVTKRGQDVALRCDPISGHVSLYWYRQALGQGPEFLTYFNYEAQQDKSGLPNDRFSAERPEGSISTLTIQRTEQRDSAMYRCASSLGRGLAEQYFGPGTRLTVT.

This clone was observed a single time. This chain joins TRBV11-2 and TRBJ1-1, with TRBD1 matching 9 bases. Germline CDR1 reads SGHAT; CDR2 reads FQNNGV. The CDR3 loop spans 14 amino acids. V gave up 5 bases and J gave up 7 bases; unmatched junction bases: 8. The CDR3 sequence is CASSPGQGRVEAFF. The CDR3, as DNA: TGTGCCAGCAGCCCGGGACAGGGACGGGTTGAAGCTTTCTTT.

This rearrangement joins TRBV19 to TRBJ1-5, with 12 bases lining up with TRBD1. There are 17 residues in the CDR3. Unmatched junction bases numbered 11, after V lost 9 bases and J lost 2 bases. In germline, CDR1 is LNHDA, CDR2 SQIVND (reference sequence). The CDR3, as DNA: TGTGCCAGCGAGACGGGACAGGGGGCAGTTGGCAATCAGCCCCAGCATTTT. Translated: CASETGQGAVGNQPQHF.

This clone was seen only a few times. The gene calls are TRBV7-3 and TRBJ1-2, with D possibly being TRBD1 (5 bases). The V and J ends lost 5 bases and 1 base respectively, with 17 bases between them. The CDR3 extends over 16 amino acids. Germline CDR1 is SGHTA and CDR2 is FQGTGA. CDR3 amino acids: CASSLSRVRHNYGYTF. DNA of the CDR3: TGTGCCAGCAGCCTGAGCAGGGTCAGGCATAACTATGGCTACACCTTC.

The gene calls are TRBV9 and TRBJ1-1; 7 nucleotides align to TRBD1. The V segment lost 3 bases and the J segment 2 bases; nucleotides outside the gene matches: 7. From germline, CDR1 is SGDLS and CDR2 YYNGEE. This CDR3 comprises 15 residues. CDR3 protein: CASSATGWINTEAFF. The CDR3 region has the DNA TGTGCCAGCAGCGCGACAGGGTGGATAAACACTGAAGCTTTCTTT.

The chain couples TRBV2 to TRBJ1-3; D is ambiguous. Trimming took off 7 bases at V and 0 bases at J, with 16 bases between the two ends. This CDR3 region has 16 residues. In germline, CDR1 is SNHLY, CDR2 FYNNEI. The CDR3 here is CASTPTENHSGNTIYF. The CDR3, as DNA: TGTGCCAGCACCCCCACAGAAAACCACTCTGGAAACACCATATATTTT.

This clone was counted between two and nine times. The chain is built from TRBV12-3 or TRBV12-4 and TRBJ2-5; D call uncertain. V was pared by 2 bases and J by 5 bases, with 3 bases between. The CDR3 loop spans 11 amino acids. The DNA of the CDR3 is TGTGCCAGCAGTTTACGGGAGACCCAGTACTTC. This codes for CASSLRETQYF.

DNA of the CDR3: TGTGCCACCCAGACGGGTAGCAATCAGCCCCAGCATTTT. It codes for CATQTGSNQPQHF. The rearrangement links TRBV24-1 to TRBJ1-5; D call uncertain. V was clipped by 9 bases and J by 0 bases, with 8 bases between them. Germline loops: CDR1 KGHDR, CDR2 SFDVKD. The CDR3 runs 13 residues.

This clone was counted once. This sequence joins TRBV3-1 (or the pseudogene TRBV3-2) and TRBJ2-1; TRBD2 aligns across 9 bases. V lost 2 bases, J lost 10 bases, and 9 bases stayed unmatched. This CDR3 is built from 15 residues. The germline V gene has CDR1 LGHDT and CDR2 YNNKEL (reference sequence). DNA of the CDR3: TGTGCCAGCAGCCAAACTAGCGGGTTCTTACAAGAGCAGTTCTTC. Translated, it gives CASSQTSGFLQEQFF.